This T cell receptor beta chain was sequenced during a study of patients and donors after allogeneic stem cell transplantation. CDR3 length: 13 residues. From germline, CDR1 is MNHNS and CDR2 SASEGT. The ends were cut back, 7 bases at V and 8 bases at J, with 17 bases in the middle. Using its own MiXCR run on the RT-PCR reads, TCRdb lists one record per CDR3 protein. The sample carries about 410,000 distinct CDR3 sequences, roughly 17% recorded once. This clonotype was observed a handful of times. This TCR was sampled from a human donor who was either an allogeneic HSCT recipient or a stem cell or donor lymphocyte infusion donor (not recorded which). It is not recorded whose cells these are; they may come from a transplant donor. The rearrangement joins TRBV6-1 to TRBJ1-2; D perhaps matches TRBD1 (5 bases). The specimen was blood, either unsorted or a sorted T cell fraction (not recorded which). The DNA for the CDR3 is TGTGCCAGCATCACAGGCCCACCTTTCGGCTACACCTTC. Encoded protein: CASITGPPFGYTF.